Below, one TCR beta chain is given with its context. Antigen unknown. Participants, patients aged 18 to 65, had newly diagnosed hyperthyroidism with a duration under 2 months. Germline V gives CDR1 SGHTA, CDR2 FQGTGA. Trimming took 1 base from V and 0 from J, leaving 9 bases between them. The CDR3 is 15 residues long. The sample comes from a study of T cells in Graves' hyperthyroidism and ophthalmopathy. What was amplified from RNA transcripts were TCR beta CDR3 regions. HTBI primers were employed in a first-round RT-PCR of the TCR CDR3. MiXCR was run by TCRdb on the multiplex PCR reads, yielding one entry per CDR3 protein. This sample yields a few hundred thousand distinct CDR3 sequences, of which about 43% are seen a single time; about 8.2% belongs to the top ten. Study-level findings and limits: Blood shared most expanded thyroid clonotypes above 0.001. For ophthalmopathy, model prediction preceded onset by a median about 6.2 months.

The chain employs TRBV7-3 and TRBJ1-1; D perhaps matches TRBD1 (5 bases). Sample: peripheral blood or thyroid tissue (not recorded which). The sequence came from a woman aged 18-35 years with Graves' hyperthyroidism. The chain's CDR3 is CASSLMSGMNTEAFF. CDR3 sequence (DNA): TGTGCCAGCAGCTTAATGTCAGGGATGAACACTGAAGCTTTCTTT.